This T cell receptor beta chain is from a study of blood T cell repertoires in COVID-19. About the study: The United States, Italy and Spain provided the acute and convalescent COVID-19 samples. Sources were T cells, B-cell-depleted T cells, or PBMCs; the material itself was cDNA or gDNA.

Original data processing: Amplification with reference gene primers provided the estimates of nucleated cell counts. Clones were sequenced by immunoSEQ multiplex PCR, and TCRdb holds only the in-frame ones, with some missing. V and J calls and clone size are as listed in that table; D and trimming were resolved from the DNA. The data hold about 200,000 clones, with 86% observed a single time. Trimming left V 8 bases short and J 6 bases short, with 18 bases between. This CDR3 is 14 amino acids long. The germline gives CDR1 SGHVS, CDR2 FQNEAQ. V is TRBV7-8 and J is TRBJ2-3, with D possibly matching TRBD2 (6 bases). Sequencing was carried out using peripheral blood. This receptor was taken from a woman between 50 and 59 years old with acute or convalescent COVID-19. The DNA of the CDR3 is TGTGCCAGCGGGGGGACTTCCCTTGCCGATACGCAGTATTTT. Residues: CASGGTSLADTQYF.